This T cell receptor (beta chain) was documented in a study of cytomegalovirus exposure and HLA in healthy donors. The repertoire was sequenced with immunoSEQ multiplex PCR; TCRdb's copy has only in-frame clones and lacks some. The sample includes 70,000 or so clones, 94% of them seen just once. There are 15 residues in the CDR3. Germline V lookup: CDR1 MNHEY, CDR2 SMNVEV (reference sequence). The trim removed 5 bases at V and 8 bases at J, leaving 8 bases unmatched. Sequencing input: PBMCs. This clonotype was obtained from a woman aged 18-29 years in good health and CMV-seronegative. The rearrangement joins TRBV27 to TRBJ1-6; 8 nucleotides agree with TRBD1. CDR3 coding DNA: TGTGCCAGCAGTGGACGGACAGGGTGGGATTCACCCCTCCACTTT. It is translated as CASSGRTGWDSPLHF.